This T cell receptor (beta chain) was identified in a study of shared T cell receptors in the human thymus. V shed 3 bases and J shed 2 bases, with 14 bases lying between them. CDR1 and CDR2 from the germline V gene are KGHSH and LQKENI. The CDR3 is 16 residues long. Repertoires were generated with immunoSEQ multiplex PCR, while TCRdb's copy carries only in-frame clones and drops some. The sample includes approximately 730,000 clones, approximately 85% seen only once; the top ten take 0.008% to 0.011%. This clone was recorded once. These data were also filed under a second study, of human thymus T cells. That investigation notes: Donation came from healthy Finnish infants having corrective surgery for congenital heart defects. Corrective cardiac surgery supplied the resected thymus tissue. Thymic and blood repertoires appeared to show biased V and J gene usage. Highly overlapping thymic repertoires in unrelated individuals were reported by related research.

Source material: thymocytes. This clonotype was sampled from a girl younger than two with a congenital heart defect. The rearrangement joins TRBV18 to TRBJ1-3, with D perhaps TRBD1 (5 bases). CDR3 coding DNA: TGTGCCAGCTCACCGGCAGGGAGGAAGGCTGGAAACACCATATATTTT. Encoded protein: CASSPAGRKAGNTIYF. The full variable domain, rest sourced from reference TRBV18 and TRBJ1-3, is NAGVMQNPRHLVRRRGQEARLRCSPMKGHSHVYWYRQLPEEGLKFMVYLQKENIIDESGMPKERFSAEFPKEGPSILRIQQVVRGDSAAYFCASSPAGRKAGNTIYFGEGSWLTVV.